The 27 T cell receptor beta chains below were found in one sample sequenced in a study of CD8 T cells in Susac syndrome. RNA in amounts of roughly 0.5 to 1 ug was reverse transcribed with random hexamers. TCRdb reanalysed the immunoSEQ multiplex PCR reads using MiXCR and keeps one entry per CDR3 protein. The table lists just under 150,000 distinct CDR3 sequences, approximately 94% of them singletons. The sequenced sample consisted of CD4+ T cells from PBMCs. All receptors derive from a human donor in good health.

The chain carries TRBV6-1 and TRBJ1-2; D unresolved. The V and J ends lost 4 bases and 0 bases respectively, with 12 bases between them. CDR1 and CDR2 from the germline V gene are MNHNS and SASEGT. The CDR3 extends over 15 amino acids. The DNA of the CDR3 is TGTGCCAGCAGTGTTACAGTGTTAGCTAACTATGGCTACACCTTC. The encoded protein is CASSVTVLANYGYTF.

CDR3 sequence reads: CSVKGQGGQPQHF. The CDR3 nucleotides read TGCAGCGTCAAAGGACAGGGGGGTCAGCCCCAGCATTTT. J is TRBJ1-5 and V is TRBV29-1; 10 bases fit TRBD1. This CDR3 contains 13 residues. Germline values: CDR1 SQVTM, CDR2 ANQGSEA. The junction had 5 bases not matched to a gene; V was cut back by 6 bases and J by 6 bases.

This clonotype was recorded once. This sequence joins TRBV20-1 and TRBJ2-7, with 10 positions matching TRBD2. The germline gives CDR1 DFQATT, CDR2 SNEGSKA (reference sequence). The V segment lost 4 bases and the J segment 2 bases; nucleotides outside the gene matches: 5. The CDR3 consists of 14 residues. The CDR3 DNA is TGCAGTGCTACCCTAGCGGGAGCGACCTACGAGCAGTACTTC. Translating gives CSATLAGATYEQYF.

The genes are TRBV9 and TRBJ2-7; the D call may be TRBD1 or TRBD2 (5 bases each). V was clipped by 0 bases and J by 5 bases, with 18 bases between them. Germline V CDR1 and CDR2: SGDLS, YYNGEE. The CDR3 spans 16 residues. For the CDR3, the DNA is TGTGCCAGCAGCGTAGCTCCGGGGACCCTAGCTAACGAGCAGTACTTC. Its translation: CASSVAPGTLANEQYF.

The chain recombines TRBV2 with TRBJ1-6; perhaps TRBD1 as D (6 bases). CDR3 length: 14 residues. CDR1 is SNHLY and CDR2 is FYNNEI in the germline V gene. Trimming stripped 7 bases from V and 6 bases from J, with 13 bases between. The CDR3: CASIGDISNSPLHF. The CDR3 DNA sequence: TGTGCCAGCATAGGGGACATCTCTAATTCACCCCTCCACTTT. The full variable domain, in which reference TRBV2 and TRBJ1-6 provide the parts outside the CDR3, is EPEVTQTPSHQVTQMGQEVILRCVPISNHLYFYWYRQILGQKVEFLVSFYNNEISEKSEIFDDQFSVERPDGSNFTLKIRSTKLEDSAMYFCASIGDISNSPLHFGNGTRLTVT.

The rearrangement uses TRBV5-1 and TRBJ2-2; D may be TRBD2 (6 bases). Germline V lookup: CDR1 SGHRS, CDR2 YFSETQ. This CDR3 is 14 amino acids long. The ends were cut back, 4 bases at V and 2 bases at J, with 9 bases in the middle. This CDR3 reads CASSPGLNTGELFF. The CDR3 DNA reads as TGCGCCAGCAGCCCTGGACTAAACACCGGGGAGCTGTTTTTT.

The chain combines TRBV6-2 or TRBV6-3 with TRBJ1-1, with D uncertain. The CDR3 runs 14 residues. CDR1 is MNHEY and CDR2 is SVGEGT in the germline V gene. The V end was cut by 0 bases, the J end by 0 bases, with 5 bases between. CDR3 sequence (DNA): TGTGCCAGCAGTTACTCGATGCTGAACACTGAAGCTTTCTTT. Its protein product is CASSYSMLNTEAFF.

The CDR3 DNA reads as TGTGCCAGTAGCAATACGGGGGTAAGGCAGCCCCAGCATTTT. Its translation: CASSNTGVRQPQHF. This sequence joins TRBV19 and TRBJ1-5, with D perhaps TRBD1 (5 bases). Per germline, CDR1 LNHDA and CDR2 SQIVND (reference sequence). Trimming took off 6 bases at V and 7 bases at J, with 16 bases between the two ends. The CDR3 has 14 residues.

The DNA of the CDR3 is TGCGCCAGCAGCTTGGACAGCGAATCAATAGCGAGGGGCTACACCTTC. Translation: CASSLDSESIARGYTF. The rearrangement joins TRBV5-1 to TRBJ1-2; no clear D gene. The V end lost 0 bases, the J end lost 8 bases, and 20 bases lay between the germline ends. Germline CDR1 is SGHRS and CDR2 is YFSETQ. This CDR3 region has 16 residues.

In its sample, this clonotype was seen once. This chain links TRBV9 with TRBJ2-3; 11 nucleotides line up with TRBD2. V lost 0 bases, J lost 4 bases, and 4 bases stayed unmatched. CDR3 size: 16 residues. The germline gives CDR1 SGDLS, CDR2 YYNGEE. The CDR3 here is CASSVGTSGSSDTQYF. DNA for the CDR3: TGTGCCAGCAGCGTAGGCACTAGCGGGAGTTCAGATACGCAGTATTTT.

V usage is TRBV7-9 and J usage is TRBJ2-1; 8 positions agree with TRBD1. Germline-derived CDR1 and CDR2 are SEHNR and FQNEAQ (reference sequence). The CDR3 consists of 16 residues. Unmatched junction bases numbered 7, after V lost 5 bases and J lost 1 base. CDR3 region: CASSLWTGKSYNEQFF. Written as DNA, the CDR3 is TGTGCCAGCAGCCTATGGACAGGGAAGTCCTACAATGAGCAGTTCTTC.

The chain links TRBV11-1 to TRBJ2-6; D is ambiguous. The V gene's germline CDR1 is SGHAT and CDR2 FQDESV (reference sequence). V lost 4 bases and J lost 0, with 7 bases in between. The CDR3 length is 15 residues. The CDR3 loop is CASSSRSSGANVLTF. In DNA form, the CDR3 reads TGTGCCAGCAGCTCCCGAAGCTCTGGGGCCAACGTCCTGACTTTC.

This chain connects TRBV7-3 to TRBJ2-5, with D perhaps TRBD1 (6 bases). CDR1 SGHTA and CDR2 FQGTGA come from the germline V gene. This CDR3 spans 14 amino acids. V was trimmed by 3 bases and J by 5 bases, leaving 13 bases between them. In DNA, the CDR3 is TGTGCCAGCAGCTTTAGGGGGAGTAGGGAGACCCAGTACTTC. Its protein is CASSFRGSRETQYF.

CDR3 DNA sequence: TGCAGTGCTAGAATTCAGGGGGAAAGCACAGATACGCAGTATTTT. Translated: CSARIQGESTDTQYF. This chain joins TRBV20-1 and TRBJ2-3; TRBD1 matches at 7 bases. The trim removed 2 bases at V and 0 bases at J, leaving 5 bases unmatched. The length of the CDR3 is 15 residues. Germline-derived CDR1 and CDR2 are DFQATT and SNEGSKA (reference sequence).

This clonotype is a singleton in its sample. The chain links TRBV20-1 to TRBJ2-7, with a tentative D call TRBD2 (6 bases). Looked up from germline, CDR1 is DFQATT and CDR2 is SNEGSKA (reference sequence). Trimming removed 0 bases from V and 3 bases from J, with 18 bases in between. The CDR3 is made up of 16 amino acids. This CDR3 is CSARDPGRTIDYEQYF. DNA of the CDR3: TGCAGTGCTAGAGACCCGGGACGGACTATAGACTACGAGCAGTACTTC.

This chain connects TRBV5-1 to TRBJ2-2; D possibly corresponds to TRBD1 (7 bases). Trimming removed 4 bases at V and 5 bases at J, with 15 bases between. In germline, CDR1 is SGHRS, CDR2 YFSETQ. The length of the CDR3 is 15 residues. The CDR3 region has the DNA TGCGCCAGCAGCCCACAGGGGCGGGGAACCGGGGAGCTGTTTTTT. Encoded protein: CASSPQGRGTGELFF.

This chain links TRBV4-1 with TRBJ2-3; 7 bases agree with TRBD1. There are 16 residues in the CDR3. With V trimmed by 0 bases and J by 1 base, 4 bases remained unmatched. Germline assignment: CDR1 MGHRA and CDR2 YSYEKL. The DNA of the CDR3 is TGCGCCAGCAGCCAAGATGCAGACAGGGGCACAGATACGCAGTATTTT. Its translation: CASSQDADRGTDTQYF.

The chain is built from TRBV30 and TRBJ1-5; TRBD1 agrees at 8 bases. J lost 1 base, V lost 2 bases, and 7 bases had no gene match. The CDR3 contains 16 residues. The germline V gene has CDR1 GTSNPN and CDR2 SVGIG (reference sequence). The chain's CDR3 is CAWSPPGQESNQPQHF. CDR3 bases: TGTGCCTGGAGTCCCCCGGGACAGGAAAGCAATCAGCCCCAGCATTTT.

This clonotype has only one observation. The CDR3 region has the DNA TGTGCCAGCAGCGAGAGGACTAGCGGGGATTACAATGAGCAGTTCTTC. Residues: CASSERTSGDYNEQFF. The rearrangement uses TRBV3-1 and TRBJ2-1, with 12 bases that match TRBD2. The CDR3 covers 16 residues. The V gene's germline CDR1 is LGHDT and CDR2 YNNKEL (reference sequence). The V segment lost 5 bases and the J segment 4 bases; nucleotides outside the gene matches: 6.

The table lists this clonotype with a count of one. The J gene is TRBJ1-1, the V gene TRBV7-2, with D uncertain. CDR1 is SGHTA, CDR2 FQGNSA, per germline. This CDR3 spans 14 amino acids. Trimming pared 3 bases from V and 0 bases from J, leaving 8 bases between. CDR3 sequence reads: CASSFWLMNTEAFF. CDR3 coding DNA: TGTGCCAGCAGCTTTTGGCTCATGAACACTGAAGCTTTCTTT.

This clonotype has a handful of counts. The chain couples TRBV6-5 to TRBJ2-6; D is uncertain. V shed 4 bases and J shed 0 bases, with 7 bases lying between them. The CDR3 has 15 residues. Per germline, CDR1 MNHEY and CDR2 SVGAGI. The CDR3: CASSLTGSGANVLTF. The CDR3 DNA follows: TGTGCCAGCAGTTTGACGGGCTCTGGGGCCAACGTCCTGACTTTC.

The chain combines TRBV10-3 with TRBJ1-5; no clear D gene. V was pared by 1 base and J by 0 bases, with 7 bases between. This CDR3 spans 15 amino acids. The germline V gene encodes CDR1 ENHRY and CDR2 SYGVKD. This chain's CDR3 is CAISEFGDSNQPQHF. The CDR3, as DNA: TGTGCCATCAGTGAGTTTGGGGATAGCAATCAGCCCCAGCATTTT.

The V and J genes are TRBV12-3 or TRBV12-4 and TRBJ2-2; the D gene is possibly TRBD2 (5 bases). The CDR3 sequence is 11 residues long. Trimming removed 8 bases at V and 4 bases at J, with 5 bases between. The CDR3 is CASRGTGELFF. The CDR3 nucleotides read TGTGCCAGCCGGGGCACCGGGGAGCTGTTTTTT.

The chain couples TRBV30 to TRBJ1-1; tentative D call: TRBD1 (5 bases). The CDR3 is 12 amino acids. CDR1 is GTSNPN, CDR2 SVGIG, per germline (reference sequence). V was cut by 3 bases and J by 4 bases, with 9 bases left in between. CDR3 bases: TGTGCCTGGAGACAGGTGGGCACTGAAGCTTTCTTT. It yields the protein CAWRQVGTEAFF.

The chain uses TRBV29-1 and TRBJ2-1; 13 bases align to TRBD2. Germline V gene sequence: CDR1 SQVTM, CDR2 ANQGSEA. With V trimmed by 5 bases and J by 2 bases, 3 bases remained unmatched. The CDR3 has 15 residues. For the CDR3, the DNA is TGCAGCGTTCGGACTAGCGGGGGTCCCTACAATGAGCAGTTCTTC. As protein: CSVRTSGGPYNEQFF.

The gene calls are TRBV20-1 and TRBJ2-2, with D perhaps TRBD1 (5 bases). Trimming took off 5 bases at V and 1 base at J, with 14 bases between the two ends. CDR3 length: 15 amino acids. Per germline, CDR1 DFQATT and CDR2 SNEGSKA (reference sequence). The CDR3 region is CSAPKFTGNTGELFF. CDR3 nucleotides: TGCAGTGCTCCCAAATTCACAGGGAACACCGGGGAGCTGTTTTTT.

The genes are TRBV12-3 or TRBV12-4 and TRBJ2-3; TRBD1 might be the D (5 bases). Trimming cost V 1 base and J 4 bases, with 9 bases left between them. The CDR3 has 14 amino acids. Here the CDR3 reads CASSLGAGSDTQYF. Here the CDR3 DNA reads TGTGCCAGCAGTTTAGGCGCAGGGTCAGATACGCAGTATTTT.